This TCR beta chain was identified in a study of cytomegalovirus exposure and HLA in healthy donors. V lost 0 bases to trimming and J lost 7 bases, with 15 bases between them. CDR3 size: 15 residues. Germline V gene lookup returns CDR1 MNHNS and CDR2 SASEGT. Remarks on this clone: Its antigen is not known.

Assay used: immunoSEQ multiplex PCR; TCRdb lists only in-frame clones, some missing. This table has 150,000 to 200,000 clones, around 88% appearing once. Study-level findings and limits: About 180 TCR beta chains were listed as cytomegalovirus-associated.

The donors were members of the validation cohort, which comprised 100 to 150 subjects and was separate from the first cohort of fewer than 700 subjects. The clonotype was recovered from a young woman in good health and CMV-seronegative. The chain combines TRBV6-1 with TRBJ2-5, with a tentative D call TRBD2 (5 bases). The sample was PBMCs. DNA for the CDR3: TGTGCCAGCAGTGAAGCTCATGCCGGGGTTGGGACCCAGTACTTC. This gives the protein CASSEAHAGVGTQYF.